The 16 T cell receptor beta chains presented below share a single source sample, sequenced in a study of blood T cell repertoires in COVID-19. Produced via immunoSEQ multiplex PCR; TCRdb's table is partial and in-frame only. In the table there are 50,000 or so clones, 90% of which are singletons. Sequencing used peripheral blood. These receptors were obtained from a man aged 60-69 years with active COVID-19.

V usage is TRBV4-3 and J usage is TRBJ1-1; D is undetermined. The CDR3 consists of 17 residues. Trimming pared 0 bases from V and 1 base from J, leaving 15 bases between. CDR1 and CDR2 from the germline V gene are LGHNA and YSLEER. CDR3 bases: TGCGCCAGCAGCCAAGATAGAAGAGAAACTGGGAACACTGAAGCTTTCTTT. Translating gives CASSQDRRETGNTEAFF.

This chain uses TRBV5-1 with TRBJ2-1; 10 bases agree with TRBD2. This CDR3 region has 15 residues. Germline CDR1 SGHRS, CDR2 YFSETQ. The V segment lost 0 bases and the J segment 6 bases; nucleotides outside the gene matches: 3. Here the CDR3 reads CASSLVSSGSNEQFF. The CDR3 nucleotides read TGCGCCAGCAGCTTGGTTTCTAGCGGGAGCAATGAGCAGTTCTTC.

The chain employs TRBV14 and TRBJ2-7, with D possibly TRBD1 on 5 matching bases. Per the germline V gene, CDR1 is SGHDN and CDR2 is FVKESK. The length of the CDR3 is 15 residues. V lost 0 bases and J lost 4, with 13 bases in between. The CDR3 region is CASSQDVTGKYEQYF. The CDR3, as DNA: TGTGCCAGCAGCCAAGATGTAACAGGAAAGTACGAGCAGTACTTC.

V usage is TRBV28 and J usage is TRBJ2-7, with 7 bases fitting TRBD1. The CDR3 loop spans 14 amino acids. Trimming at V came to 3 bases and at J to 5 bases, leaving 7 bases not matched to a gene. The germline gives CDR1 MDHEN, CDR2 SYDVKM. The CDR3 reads CASSFIGGQDEQYF. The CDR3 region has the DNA TGTGCCAGCAGTTTTATAGGGGGCCAGGACGAGCAGTACTTC.

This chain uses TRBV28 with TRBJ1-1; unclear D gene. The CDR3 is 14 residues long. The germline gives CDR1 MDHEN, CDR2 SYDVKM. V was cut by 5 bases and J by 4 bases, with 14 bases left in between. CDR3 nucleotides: TGTGCCAGCAGTGAAGTTCGGGGAGGCACTGAAGCTTTCTTT. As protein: CASSEVRGGTEAFF.

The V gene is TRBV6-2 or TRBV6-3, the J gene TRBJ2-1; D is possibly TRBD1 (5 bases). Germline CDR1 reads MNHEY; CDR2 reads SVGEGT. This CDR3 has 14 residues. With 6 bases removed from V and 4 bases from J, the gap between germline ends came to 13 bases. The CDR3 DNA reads TGTGCCAGCAGCCAGCTAAGGGGATACAATGAGCAGTTCTTC. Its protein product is CASSQLRGYNEQFF.

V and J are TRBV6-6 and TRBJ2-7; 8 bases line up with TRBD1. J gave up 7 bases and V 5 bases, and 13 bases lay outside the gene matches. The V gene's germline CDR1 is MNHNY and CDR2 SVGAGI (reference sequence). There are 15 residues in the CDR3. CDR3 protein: CASSSPGQGTREQYF. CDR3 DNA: TGTGCCAGCAGTAGCCCCGGACAGGGTACTAGAGAGCAGTACTTC.

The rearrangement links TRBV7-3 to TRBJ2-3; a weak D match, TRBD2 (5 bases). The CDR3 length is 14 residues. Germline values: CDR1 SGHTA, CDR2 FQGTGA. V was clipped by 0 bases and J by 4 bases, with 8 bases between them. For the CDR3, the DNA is TGTGCCAGCAGCTTAACTAGCGTCGCAGATACGCAGTATTTT. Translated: CASSLTSVADTQYF.

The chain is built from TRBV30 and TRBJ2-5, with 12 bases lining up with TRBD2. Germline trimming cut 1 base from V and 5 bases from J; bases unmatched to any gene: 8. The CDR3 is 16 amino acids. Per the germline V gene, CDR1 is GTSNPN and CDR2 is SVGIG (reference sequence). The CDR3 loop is CAWSATLAGGRETQYF. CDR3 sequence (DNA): TGTGCCTGGAGTGCGACGCTAGCGGGGGGGCGGGAGACCCAGTACTTC.

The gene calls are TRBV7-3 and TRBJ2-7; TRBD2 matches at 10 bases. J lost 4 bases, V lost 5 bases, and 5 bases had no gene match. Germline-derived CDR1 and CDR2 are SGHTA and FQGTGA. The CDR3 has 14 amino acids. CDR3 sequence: CASSPSGSGYEQYF. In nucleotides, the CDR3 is TGTGCCAGCAGCCCTAGCGGGAGTGGATACGAGCAGTACTTC.

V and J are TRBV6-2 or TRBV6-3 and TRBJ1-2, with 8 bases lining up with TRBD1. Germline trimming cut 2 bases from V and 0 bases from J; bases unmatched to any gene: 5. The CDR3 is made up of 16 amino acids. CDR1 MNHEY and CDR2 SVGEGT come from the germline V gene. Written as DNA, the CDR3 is TGTGCCAGCAGTTACGACAGGGGTTATTCTAACTATGGCTACACCTTC. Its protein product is CASSYDRGYSNYGYTF.

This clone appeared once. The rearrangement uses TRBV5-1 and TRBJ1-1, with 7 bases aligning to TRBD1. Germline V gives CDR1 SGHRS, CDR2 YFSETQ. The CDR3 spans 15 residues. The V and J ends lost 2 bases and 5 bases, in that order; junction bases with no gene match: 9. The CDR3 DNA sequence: TGCGCCAGCAGCTTATCGAGGGGGCGAGGGACTGAAGCTTTCTTT. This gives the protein CASSLSRGRGTEAFF.

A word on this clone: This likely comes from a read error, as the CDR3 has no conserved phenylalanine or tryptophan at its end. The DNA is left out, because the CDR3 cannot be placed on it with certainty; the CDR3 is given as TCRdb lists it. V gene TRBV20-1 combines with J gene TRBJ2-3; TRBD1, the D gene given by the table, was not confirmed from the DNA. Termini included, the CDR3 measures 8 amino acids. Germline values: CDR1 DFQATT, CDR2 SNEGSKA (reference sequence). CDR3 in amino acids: CSAGTAGC.

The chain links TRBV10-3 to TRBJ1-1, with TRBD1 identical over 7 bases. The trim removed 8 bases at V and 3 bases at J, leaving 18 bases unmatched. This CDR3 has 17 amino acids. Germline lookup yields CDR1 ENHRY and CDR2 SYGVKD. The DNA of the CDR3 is TGTGCCATCCGGACAGGCGAAGGGACCCAACGGGACACTGAAGCTTTCTTT. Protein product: CAIRTGEGTQRDTEAFF.

In DNA, the CDR3 is TGTGCCAGCAGCGCCATAGCGGGGAGCAACACCGGGGAGCTGTTTTTT. This sequence encodes CASSAIAGSNTGELFF. This rearrangement joins TRBV9 to TRBJ2-2, with TRBD2 identical over 8 bases. This CDR3 spans 16 amino acids. Germline V CDR1 and CDR2: SGDLS, YYNGEE. The trim removed 3 bases at V and 2 bases at J, leaving 6 bases unmatched.

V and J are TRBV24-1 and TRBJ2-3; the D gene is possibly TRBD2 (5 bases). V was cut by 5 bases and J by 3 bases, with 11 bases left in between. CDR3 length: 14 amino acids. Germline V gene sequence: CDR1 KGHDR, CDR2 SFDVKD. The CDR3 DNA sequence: TGTGCCACCAGTGTGGGAGATTGGACAGATACGCAGTATTTT. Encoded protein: CATSVGDWTDTQYF.